Described below is a single T cell receptor beta chain sequence and its context. There is no known antigen for this receptor. No base qualities exist here, and no much larger clone lies one base off it. As encoded in the germline V gene, CDR1 is SGHVS while CDR2 is FNYEAQ. The CDR3 has 16 amino acids, counting the end cysteine and phenylalanine. CDR3 DNA only is kept here, 48 bases in frame from base 1. For this chain, trimming is 5 bases at the V end and 13 bases at the J end, and the number of junction bases without a gene match is 16. The immunoSEQ Assay, a bias-controlled multiplex PCR, was used to amplify TCRbeta CDR3 regions from genomic DNA. In the source study's methods: Within the assay, amplification of reference gene primers was used to estimate how many nucleated cells each sample contained. To quantify the absolute abundance of each unique TCRbeta CDR3 rearrangement, sequence reads were collapsed and filtered. For each sample, productive Simpson clonality was calculated as the square root of Simpson's diversity index over productive rearrangements. The source is immuneACCESS, and TCRdb retained only in-frame sequences with V and J called. Part of the clones is not carried over; for the studies checked, unresolved V genes explain less than half of this, and the remainder is unexplained. V and J calls and clone size are copied from that table; D and trimming were computed from the DNA. This sample holds about 93,000 clones; more than 65% were observed only once. The ten largest account for around 15% of the sample.

Collaborating institutions collected whole blood in K2EDTA tubes following their own protocols. Collaborator samples were shipped for TCRbeta analysis as frozen whole blood, isolated PBMCs, or DNA extracted from either sample type. The data are from a study of blood T cell repertoires in COVID-19 (dated by TCRdb to the early 2020s). About the full investigation: Collaborator samples came from the United States, Italy and Spain and covered acute and convalescent phases of COVID-19. The samples were drawn from the first 160 participants of the ongoing ImmuneRACE study and from 1,254 subjects provided by 6 global collaborators. The material from the prospective study consisted of cDNA or gDNA derived from T cells, B-cell-depleted T cells, or PBMCs. HLA class I and class II types, where available, came from metadata supplied by the sample provider rather than from assay-based typing. Sample metadata almost always included a de-identified subject ID, COVID-19 status, age in years and sex. The repertoires were released in a freely available public database meant as a resource for research on the immune response to SARS-CoV-2. Deeply sampled blood TCRbeta repertoires from subjects exposed to, actively infected with, or recovered from COVID-19 were included in the dataset.

What the authors observed across the whole study: The amount of clinical and demographic metadata varied by source and participant and was provided uncurated.

The V and J segments used are TRBV7-6 and TRBJ2-1, and 11 junction bases match TRBD2. The sequenced sample consisted of peripheral blood. The clonotype was recovered from a human donor in a cohort sampled during active COVID-19. The DNA is as follows: TGTGCCAGCAGCCCCCGAGAGCGACTAGCGGGAAACGAACAGTTCTTC. Translated, this gives CASSPRERLAGNEQFF. The entire variable domain, with the stretches around the CDR3 drawn from the reference TRBV7-6 and TRBJ2-1 proteins, is GAGVSQSPRYKVTKRGQDVALRCDPISGHVSLYWYRQALGQGPEFLTYFNYEAQQDKSGLPNDRFSAERPEGSISTLTIQRTEQRDSAMYRCASSPRERLAGNEQFFGPGTRLTVL.